This T cell receptor beta chain was recovered during a study of T cells in women clearing cervical HPV infection. CDR3 length equals 12 residues. Germline CDR1 SQVTM, CDR2 ANQGSEA. A word on this clone: The CDR3 end is not reached by the read, which stops 3 residues before it; the germline J gene fills it in.

Using immunoSEQ multiplex PCR, the repertoire was profiled, and TCRdb retains in-frame clones only, with some absent. The listing contains about 16,000 clones. Input material: blood buffy coat. The V gene is TRBV29-1, the J gene TRBJ2-5; 10 bases fit TRBD2. This sequence originates from a woman between 18 and 69 years old with a cervical HPV16 infection that either progressed to CIN3+ or cleared (not recorded which). The DNA read from the CDR3 is TGCAGCGTTGGAGCTAGCGGGGGAACC. Encoded protein: CSVGASGGT. The full-length CDR3 reads as CSVGASGGTQYF.